This T cell receptor beta chain was identified in a study of OX40 agonist ivuxolimab in advanced cancers. The protocol was immunoSEQ multiplex PCR, while the TCRdb copy is restricted to in-frame clones and leaves out a portion. Among fewer than 95,000 clones, around 80% were seen once, and the ten largest hold 6.6%. CDR1 is SQVTM and CDR2 is ANQGSEA in the germline V gene. V was pared by 5 bases and J by 2 bases, with 3 bases of the junction left unmatched. CDR3 size: 13 residues. Broader study findings: In CD8+ T cells, expanded clones were on average more numerous than in CD4+.

On this clone itself: No antigen is known for it.

This specimen consisted of CD4+ or CD8+ T cells sorted from blood, obtained in a trial of the OX40 agonist ivuxolimab. V usage is TRBV29-1 and J usage is TRBJ1-2, with 9 bases lining up with TRBD1. The source is an adult with an advanced solid tumor such as melanoma, head and neck, liver or kidney cancer. The CDR3 is CSVQTGGNYGYTF. The CDR3 DNA is TGCAGCGTTCAGACAGGGGGGAACTATGGCTACACCTTC. Together with reference TRBV29-1 and TRBJ1-2, the CDR3 gives the full variable domain: SAVISQKPSRDICQRGTSLTIQCQVDSQVTMMFWYRQQPGQSLTLIATANQGSEATYESGFVIDKFPISRPNLTFSTLTVSNMSPEDSSIYLCSVQTGGNYGYTFGSGTRLTVV.